This T cell receptor (beta chain) was profiled in a study of T cells in Graves' hyperthyroidism and ophthalmopathy (dated by TCRdb to the late 2010s). Study-wide context: Peripheral blood samples were taken at initial diagnosis, before any treatment was given. According to the paper, TCR Vbeta CDR3 sequencing was carried out on 135 peripheral blood samples, which came from over 40 ophthalmopathy, around 74 hyperthyroidism and around 17 progressor patients. The approximately 100 discovery patients were divided at random into training and test sets in a 7:3 ratio. Once sampling was done, hyperthyroidism patients were given methimazole at a starting dose of 30 mg daily, whereas ophthalmopathy patients were given high-dose intravenous methylprednisolone. A discovery cohort of about a hundred patients, 43 with Graves' ophthalmopathy and roughly 59 with stable Graves' hyperthyroidism, was used to find distinguishing TCR V-J signatures. In addition, the study compared T-cell repertoires in thyroid tissue and in blood from roughly 6 Graves' hyperthyroidism patients. Whether ophthalmopathy could be predicted prospectively was tested in an independent validation cohort made up of 18 to 20 hyperthyroidism patients plus 17 patients who later progressed to ophthalmopathy.

A patient counted as having stable Graves' hyperthyroidism if no progression to ophthalmopathy occurred over 18 months of follow-up. Hyperthyroidism patients were newly diagnosed, with disease duration under 2 months, and aged 18 to 65 years. The study excluded patients with uncontrolled infections, other autoimmune diseases, pregnancy or lactation. Diagnoses were established on the basis of clinical symptoms, serum thyroxine and TRAb, thyroid ultrasound, and orbital computed tomography. Ficoll-Paque density gradient centrifugation was used to isolate PBMCs from around 10 ml of fresh peripheral blood. Total RNA was extracted using Trizol reagent, and RNA quality was assessed on an Agilent 2100 Bioanalyzer. About this clonotype: Its antigen target is currently unknown. No qualities accompany the bases; no much larger clone lies one base away.

From cysteine to phenylalanine, the CDR3 is 13 amino acids long. The CDR3 DNA has 39 bases and is translated from base 1. Cut back by 7 bases and 5 bases, the V and J ends lie 14 bases apart. As encoded in the germline V gene (reference sequence), CDR1 is LNHDA while CDR2 is SQIVND. Amplification of TCR beta CDR3 regions was carried out from RNA transcripts. A first-round RT-PCR of the TCR CDR3 used the HTBI primer set with the Qiagen OneStep RT-PCR kit. The libraries were constructed in a second round of multiplex PCR and then size-selected and purified. Paired-end sequencing of the libraries was performed with 100 bp reads on an Illumina HiSeq2000. For the original study's pipeline: SOAPnuke was used to process the raw data, with reads discarded if the reads contained adapters or uncalled bases, had a mean Phred below 15, or lacked an exact constant-primer or identifier match. COPE v1.2.5 was used to merge high-quality paired reads, and clonotypes were defined as unique nucleotide sequences. Clonotypes were aligned to IMGT TRBV, TRBD and TRBJ reference segments using MiTCR v1.1. Only V-J combinations with frequency above 0.0001, covering 99.2% of repertoires, were analysed. A TCS score was defined as the ratio of F50 (clonal expansion) to E x V (chaos), with BLOSUM62-based TCRdist applied between CDR3 peptides within each V-J. Welch's t-statistics and random forest reduced approximately 520 V-J features to 13, which were used in a naive Bayes classifier (R e1071). TCRdb cleaned the public reads at Q25 with fastp, built clones with MiXCR and kept in-frame beta chains. Each entry is one CDR3 protein sequence, shown with its most common DNA and genes. The V and J calls shown here were made by TCRdb, not taken from the authors' results. The sample data list about 400,000 distinct CDR3 sequences, and 15% of these were observed just once. Roughly 33% of the sample rests with the top ten.

What the authors observed across the whole study: Most expanded thyroid clonotypes (frequency above 0.001) were also detected in blood, suggesting blood repertoires may reflect thyroid immune responses. In validation, the model predicted progression to ophthalmopathy with 65% to 71% sensitivity and less than 80% specificity, a median of roughly seven months before onset. In cross-validation, a model built on a 13 V-J signature told ophthalmopathy apart from stable hyperthyroidism with 87.88% sensitivity and about 81% specificity, and in testing the same model reached 80%/75%. Sample size was not statistically predetermined, and investigators were not blinded to group allocation.

The TCR originated in a woman aged 25 to 39 with Graves' hyperthyroidism. Recombination linked TRBV19 to TRBJ1-1, with no confidently assigned D gene. The source material was blood. The DNA is as follows: TGTGCCAGTATCGTTGACCGAGGGACTGAAGCTTTCTTT. Translated, this gives CASIVDRGTEAFF.